This T cell receptor beta chain was captured in a study of T cell changes during pregnancy in multiple sclerosis. Sequenced by immunoSEQ multiplex PCR; TCRdb stores in-frame clones only, minus some. Of roughly 11,000 clones in the sample, approximately 80% were seen once. Germline V gives CDR1 MNHEY, CDR2 SMNVEV (reference sequence). The V gene lost 2 bases and the J gene lost 7 bases, with 11 bases spanning the gap. The CDR3 runs 14 residues. Source: CD8+ T cells from peripheral blood mononuclear cells, taken after pregnancy. This rearrangement joins TRBV27 to TRBJ1-4; no reliable D call. The sequence was obtained from a female donor in good health, enrolled as a control in a pregnancy study. CDR3 DNA sequence: TGTGCCAGCAGTTTAATTGGGGAGGGTGAAAAACTGTTTTTT. The encoded protein is CASSLIGEGEKLFF.